These 24 T cell receptor beta chains were sequenced from one sample in a study of cytomegalovirus exposure and HLA in healthy donors. The repertoire was sequenced with immunoSEQ multiplex PCR; TCRdb's copy has only in-frame clones and lacks some. The table records some 70,000 clones, approximately 90% of them present only once. Specimen: PBMCs. These receptor sequences come from a woman aged 18-30 years in good health and CMV-seronegative.

The chain recombines TRBV25-1 with TRBJ1-2; 9 bases match TRBD1. V was pared by 8 bases and J by 2 bases, with 3 bases of the junction left unmatched. The CDR3 is 13 residues long. The germline gives CDR1 MGHDK, CDR2 SYGVNS. The CDR3 loop reads CASQGQGNYGYTF. CDR3 DNA: TGTGCCAGCCAGGGACAGGGAAACTATGGCTACACCTTC.

The gene calls are TRBV29-1 and TRBJ1-2, with unresolved D. Trimming cost V 0 bases and J 2 bases, with 7 bases left between them. This CDR3 has 13 amino acids. Germline assignment: CDR1 SQVTM and CDR2 ANQGSEA. CDR3 sequence: CSVEEQKNYGYTF. The DNA of the CDR3 is TGCAGCGTTGAAGAACAGAAGAACTATGGCTACACCTTC.

This clone is a singleton in its sample. The rearrangement links TRBV18 to TRBJ2-1; TRBD2 aligns across 12 bases. CDR3 length: 15 residues. The V gene end was trimmed by 4 bases and the J gene end by 9 bases; junction bases not matched to a gene: 7. Germline lookup yields CDR1 KGHSH and CDR2 LQKENI. CDR3 coding DNA: TGTGCCAGCTCACTCTCTAGCGGGAGGGATATTGAGCAGTTCTTC. Translation gives CASSLSSGRDIEQFF.

There are a few counts of this clone. The rearrangement joins TRBV19 to TRBJ2-1; TRBD1 agrees at 8 bases. From germline, CDR1 is LNHDA and CDR2 SQIVND (reference sequence). This CDR3 is 16 amino acids long. The trim removed 4 bases at V and 4 bases at J, leaving 9 bases unmatched. CDR3 amino acids: CASSKQQGVTYNEQFF. CDR3 bases: TGTGCCAGTAGTAAACAACAGGGGGTGACTTACAATGAGCAGTTCTTC.

The chain uses TRBV6-5 and TRBJ1-1, with D perhaps TRBD1 (5 bases). Germline V lookup: CDR1 MNHEY, CDR2 SVGAGI. This CDR3 is 11 amino acids long. V was shortened by 4 bases and J by 11 bases, with 11 bases between the two germline ends. The CDR3 nucleotides read TGTGCCAGCAGTTCCGGGGACTCGGCTTTCTTT. This gives the protein CASSSGDSAFF.

The rearrangement uses TRBV7-9 and TRBJ1-4, with D maybe TRBD1 (6 bases). The length of the CDR3 is 15 residues. CDR1 is SEHNR, CDR2 FQNEAQ, per germline (reference sequence). V was pared by 2 bases and J by 8 bases, with 15 bases between. The CDR3 region is CASSLSMGRGEKLFF. In DNA form, the CDR3 reads TGTGCCAGCAGCTTAAGTATGGGCAGGGGCGAAAAACTGTTTTTT.

In this sample, this clone turned up once. The J gene is TRBJ2-1, the V gene TRBV4-2; 7 nucleotides match TRBD2. There are 17 residues in the CDR3. V was clipped by 1 base and J by 7 bases; unmatched bases: 13. Germline V gene data show CDR1 as LGHNA and CDR2 as YNFKEQ. This CDR3 is CASSQGVRGAGVNEQFF. DNA of the CDR3: TGTGCCAGCAGCCAAGGGGTACGCGGGGCGGGAGTAAATGAGCAGTTCTTC.

This chain links TRBV27 with TRBJ2-7, with D tentatively TRBD1 (5 bases). CDR3 length equals 15 residues. The germline V and J ends were trimmed by 7 bases and 1 base, with 17 bases remaining between them. Germline-derived CDR1 and CDR2 are MNHEY and SMNVEV (reference sequence). The CDR3 DNA sequence: TGTGCCAGCAACCCATCGCCCAGGGCTTCCTACGAGCAGTACTTC. Translating it yields CASNPSPRASYEQYF.

V gene TRBV29-1 combines with J gene TRBJ1-1; 8 bases agree with TRBD1. The CDR3 is 13 residues long. After removal of 5 bases from V and 1 base from J, the junction contained 3 bases not matched to a gene. Looked up from germline, CDR1 is SQVTM and CDR2 is ANQGSEA. The CDR3 spells CSVTGGRNTEAFF. The CDR3 DNA sequence: TGCAGCGTTACAGGGGGTAGGAACACTGAAGCTTTCTTT.

The rearrangement uses TRBV7-2 and TRBJ2-4, with 7 bases matching TRBD2. Germline lookup yields CDR1 SGHTA and CDR2 FQGNSA. This CDR3 is 14 amino acids long. J gave up 5 bases and V 3 bases, and 4 bases lay outside the gene matches. The CDR3, as DNA: TGTGCCAGCAGCTTGCAAGCGGGACAAAACATTCAGTACTTC. This encodes CASSLQAGQNIQYF. Together with reference TRBV7-2 and TRBJ2-4, the CDR3 gives the full variable domain: GAGVSQSPSNKVTEKGKDVELRCDPISGHTALYWYRQSLGQGLEFLIYFQGNSAPDKSGLPSDRFSAERTGGSVSTLTIQRTQQEDSAVYLCASSLQAGQNIQYFGAGTRLSVL.

V usage is TRBV10-1 and J usage is TRBJ2-7, with D possibly TRBD2 on 5 matching bases. Germline lookup yields CDR1 WNHNN and CDR2 SYGVQD (reference sequence). Trimming removed 0 bases from V and 2 bases from J, with 11 bases in between. CDR3 size: 15 residues. CDR3 in amino acids: CASSESRGMAYEQYF. The CDR3, as DNA: TGCGCCAGCAGTGAGTCGCGAGGGATGGCCTACGAGCAGTACTTC.

This chain links TRBV19 with TRBJ2-7, with TRBD1 matching over 7 bases. After removal of 2 bases from V and 6 bases from J, the junction contained 7 bases not matched to a gene. From germline, CDR1 is LNHDA and CDR2 SQIVND (reference sequence). This CDR3 is built from 14 residues. Here the CDR3 DNA reads TGTGCCAGTAGTATAACGACAGGGTCCGGCGAGCAGTACTTC. Translating gives CASSITTGSGEQYF.

This chain links TRBV28 with TRBJ2-1; 10 nucleotides line up with TRBD2. CDR1 and CDR2 from the germline V gene are MDHEN and SYDVKM. The CDR3 sequence is 13 residues long. Trimming removed 10 bases from V and 10 bases from J; junction bases left unmatched: 10. The chain's CDR3 is CATRASGGREQFF. The CDR3 bases are TGTGCCACCCGAGCTAGCGGGGGTCGAGAGCAGTTCTTC. Supplemented by reference TRBV28 and TRBJ2-1, the full variable domain reads DVKVTQSSRYLVKRTGEKVFLECVQDMDHENMFWYRQDPGLGLRLIYFSYDVKMKEKGDIPEGYSVSREKKERFSLILESASTNQTSMYLCATRASGGREQFFGPGTRLTVL.

The CDR3 DNA follows: TGTGCCAGCAGTCATCCTCCATCCCTCGGGTTCTATGGCTACACCTTC. This sequence encodes CASSHPPSLGFYGYTF. The rearrangement links TRBV27 to TRBJ1-2, with D hard to call. Germline V gene data show CDR1 as MNHEY and CDR2 as SMNVEV (reference sequence). The V gene lost 5 bases and the J gene lost 4 bases, with 20 bases spanning the gap. The length of the CDR3 is 16 residues.

The CDR3 DNA reads as TGTGCCAGCAGTGTCAACTCCTACGAGCAGTACTTC. Protein product: CASSVNSYEQYF. This chain joins TRBV6-1 and TRBJ2-7; D is undetermined. Germline lookup yields CDR1 MNHNS and CDR2 SASEGT. V lost 4 bases, J lost 0 bases, and 4 bases lay in between. This CDR3 is 12 amino acids long.

This chain uses TRBV7-9 with TRBJ2-5, with D tentatively TRBD2 (5 bases). Germline CDR1 is SEHNR and CDR2 is FQNEAQ (reference sequence). The CDR3 consists of 15 residues. The V end was cut by 5 bases, the J end by 5 bases, with 18 bases between. The CDR3 loop reads CASSPKRSLVETQYF. CDR3 sequence (DNA): TGTGCCAGCAGCCCAAAGCGGAGTCTGGTGGAGACCCAGTACTTC. The entire variable domain, with the rest obtained from reference TRBV7-9 and TRBJ2-5, is as follows: DTGVSQNPRHKITKRGQNVTFRCDPISEHNRLYWYRQTLGQGPEFLTYFQNEAQLEKSRLLSDRFSAERPKGSFSTLEIQRTEQGDSAMYLCASSPKRSLVETQYFGPGTRLLVL.

The rearrangement joins TRBV19 to TRBJ1-5, with 8 bases identical to TRBD1. V trimming: 6 bases; J trimming: 9 bases; junction bases outside the gene matches: 7. Germline V CDR1 and CDR2: LNHDA, SQIVND (reference sequence). The CDR3 runs to 13 residues. The CDR3 DNA reads as TGTGCCAGTAGGAGACAGGGGTATGCGCCCCAGCATTTT. Amino acid sequence: CASRRQGYAPQHF.

The chain carries TRBV2 and TRBJ1-2, with 7 bases matching TRBD1. The V gene end was trimmed by 5 bases and the J gene end by 4 bases; junction bases not matched to a gene: 10. This CDR3 is built from 15 residues. Germline V gene sequence: CDR1 SNHLY, CDR2 FYNNEI. The CDR3 nucleotides are TGTGCCAGCAGTTTAAAGACCGGGACAGCCTATGGCTACACCTTC. Translating gives CASSLKTGTAYGYTF.

The V and J genes are TRBV14 and TRBJ1-5; no reliable D call. The V end lost 4 bases, the J end lost 0 bases, and 7 bases lay between the germline ends. Germline CDR1 reads SGHDN; CDR2 reads FVKESK. This CDR3 has 14 residues. The CDR3 sequence: CASSPSYSNQPQHF. The CDR3 DNA follows: TGTGCCAGCAGCCCCTCTTATAGCAATCAGCCCCAGCATTTT.

V is TRBV7-2 and J is TRBJ2-1; D may be TRBD2 (6 bases). Germline CDR1 reads SGHTA; CDR2 reads FQGNSA. Trimming took 1 base from V and 3 from J, leaving 13 bases between them. The CDR3 has 16 amino acids. CDR3 residues: CASSLVRDSNYNEQFF. CDR3 in DNA: TGTGCCAGCAGCTTAGTCCGGGACTCCAACTACAATGAGCAGTTCTTC.

This chain uses TRBV6-1 with TRBJ2-1, with D possibly being TRBD2 (6 bases). The V end lost 7 bases, the J end lost 4 bases, and 8 bases lay between the germline ends. This CDR3 comprises 12 residues. CDR1 MNHNS and CDR2 SASEGT come from the germline V gene. Here the CDR3 DNA reads TGTGCCAGCACGACTAGGTACAATGAGCAGTTCTTC. This encodes CASTTRYNEQFF.

This sequence joins TRBV9 and TRBJ2-5; 11 nucleotides match TRBD2. CDR3 size: 16 residues. CDR1 is SGDLS and CDR2 is YYNGEE in the germline V gene. V shed 4 bases, J shed 5 bases, and the junction held 10 bases outside the gene matches. In DNA, the CDR3 is TGTGCCAGCAGCCAGATGACTAGCGGGGTTTTGGAGACCCAGTACTTC. It translates to CASSQMTSGVLETQYF.

The rearrangement uses TRBV7-9 and TRBJ2-7; 8 bases line up with TRBD1. The V and J ends lost 3 bases and 3 bases, in that order; junction bases with no gene match: 10. The CDR3 covers 16 residues. Looked up from germline, CDR1 is SEHNR and CDR2 is FQNEAQ (reference sequence). The CDR3 loop is CASSFTATGDYYEQYF. CDR3 nucleotide sequence: TGTGCCAGCAGCTTTACTGCGACAGGGGATTACTACGAGCAGTACTTC.

This clone has ten or more counts. This chain uses TRBV19 with TRBJ2-1, with TRBD1 matching 8 bases. Unmatched junction bases numbered 4, after V lost 6 bases and J lost 6 bases. This CDR3 has 13 residues. Germline V gene data show CDR1 as LNHDA and CDR2 as SQIVND (reference sequence). The DNA for the CDR3 is TGTGCCAGTAGATTAACAGGGGGCAATGAGCAGTTCTTC. Translation gives CASRLTGGNEQFF.